This T cell receptor beta chain was retrieved from a study of cytomegalovirus exposure and HLA in healthy donors. Study conclusions and caveats: Later analysis placed DRB1 highest and HLA-C lowest in TCR association rates, which differed by HLA locus. Many donors shared some public TCRs, even though most TCR sequences were rare.

13 Jbeta primers and 60 Vbeta primers were used for the PCR. Clones were read by immunoSEQ multiplex PCR, and TCRdb kept only the in-frame ones, dropping some. This table has about 190,000 clones, about 89% appearing once. Looked up from germline, CDR1 is MDHEN and CDR2 is SYDVKM. The CDR3 covers 15 residues. V was pared by 1 base and J by 3 bases, with 4 bases of the junction left unmatched. Points on this clone: The antigen remains undetermined.

This receptor was identified in a man aged 30 to 39 in good health and CMV-seronegative. The sequencing input was PBMCs. The rearrangement links TRBV28 to TRBJ2-5; TRBD2 aligns across 8 bases. This chain's CDR3 is CASSLSAGDEETQYF. As DNA, the CDR3 is TGTGCCAGCAGTTTATCAGCGGGGGACGAAGAGACCCAGTACTTC. The full variable domain, completed using reference TRBV28 and TRBJ2-5, is DVKVTQSSRYLVKRTGEKVFLECVQDMDHENMFWYRQDPGLGLRLIYFSYDVKMKEKGDIPEGYSVSREKKERFSLILESASTNQTSMYLCASSLSAGDEETQYFGPGTRLLVL.